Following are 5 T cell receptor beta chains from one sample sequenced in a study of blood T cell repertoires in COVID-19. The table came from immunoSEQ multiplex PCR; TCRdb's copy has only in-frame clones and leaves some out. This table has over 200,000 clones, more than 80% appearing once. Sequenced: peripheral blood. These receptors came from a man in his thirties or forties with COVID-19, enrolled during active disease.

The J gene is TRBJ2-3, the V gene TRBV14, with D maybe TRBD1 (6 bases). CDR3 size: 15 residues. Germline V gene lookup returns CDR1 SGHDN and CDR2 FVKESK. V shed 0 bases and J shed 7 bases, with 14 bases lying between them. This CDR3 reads CASSQDYRARYTQYF. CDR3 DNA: TGTGCCAGCAGCCAAGACTACAGGGCACGATATACGCAGTATTTT.

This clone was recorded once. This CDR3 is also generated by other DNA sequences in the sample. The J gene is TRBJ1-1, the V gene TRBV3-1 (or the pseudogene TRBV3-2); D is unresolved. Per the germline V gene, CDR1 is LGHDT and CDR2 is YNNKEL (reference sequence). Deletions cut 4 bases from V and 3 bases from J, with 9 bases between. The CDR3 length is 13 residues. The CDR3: CASSRRVDTEAFF. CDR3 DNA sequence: TGTGCCAGCAGCCGGAGGGTTGACACTGAAGCTTTCTTT.

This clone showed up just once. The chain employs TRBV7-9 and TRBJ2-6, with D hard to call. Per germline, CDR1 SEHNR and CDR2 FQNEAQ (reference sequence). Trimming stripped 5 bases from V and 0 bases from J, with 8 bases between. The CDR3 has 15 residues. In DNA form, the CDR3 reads TGTGCCAGCAGCAGACAAGCCTCTGGGGCCAACGTCCTGACTTTC. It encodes CASSRQASGANVLTF.

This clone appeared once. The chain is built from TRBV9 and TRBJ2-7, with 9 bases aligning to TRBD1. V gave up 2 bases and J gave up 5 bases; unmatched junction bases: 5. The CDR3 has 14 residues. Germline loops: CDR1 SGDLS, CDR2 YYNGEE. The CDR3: CASSVGTGTHEQYF. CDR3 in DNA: TGTGCCAGCAGCGTTGGGACAGGGACCCACGAGCAGTACTTC.

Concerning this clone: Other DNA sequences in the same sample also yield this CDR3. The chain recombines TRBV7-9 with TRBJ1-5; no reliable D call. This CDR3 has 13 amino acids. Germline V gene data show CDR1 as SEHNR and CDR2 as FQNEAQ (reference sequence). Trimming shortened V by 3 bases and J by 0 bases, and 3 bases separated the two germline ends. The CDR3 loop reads CASSFSSNQPQHF. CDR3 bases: TGTGCCAGCAGCTTCAGTAGCAATCAGCCCCAGCATTTT.